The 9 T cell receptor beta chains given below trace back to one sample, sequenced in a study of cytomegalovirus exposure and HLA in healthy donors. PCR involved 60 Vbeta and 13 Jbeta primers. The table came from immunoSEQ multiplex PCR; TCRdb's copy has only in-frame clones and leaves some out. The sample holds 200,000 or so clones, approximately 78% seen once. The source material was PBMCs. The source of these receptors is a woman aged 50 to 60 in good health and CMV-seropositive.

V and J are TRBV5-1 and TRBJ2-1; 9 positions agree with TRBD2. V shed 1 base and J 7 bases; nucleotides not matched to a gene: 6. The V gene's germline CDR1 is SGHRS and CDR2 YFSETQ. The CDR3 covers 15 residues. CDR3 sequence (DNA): TGCGCCAGCAGCTTGTCTAGCGGGATATGGAATGAGCAGTTCTTC. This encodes CASSLSSGIWNEQFF. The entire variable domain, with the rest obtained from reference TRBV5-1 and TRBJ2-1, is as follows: KAGVTQTPRYLIKTRGQQVTLSCSPISGHRSVSWYQQTPGQGLQFLFEYFSETQRNKGNFPGRFSGRQFSNSRSEMNVSTLELGDSALYLCASSLSSGIWNEQFFGPGTRLTVL.

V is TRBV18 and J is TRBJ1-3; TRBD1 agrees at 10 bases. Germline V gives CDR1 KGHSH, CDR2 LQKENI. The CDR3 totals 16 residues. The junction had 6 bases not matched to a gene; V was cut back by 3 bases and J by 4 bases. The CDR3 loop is CASSPAGTGAGNTIYF. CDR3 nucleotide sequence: TGTGCCAGCTCACCGGCCGGGACAGGGGCCGGAAACACCATATATTTT.

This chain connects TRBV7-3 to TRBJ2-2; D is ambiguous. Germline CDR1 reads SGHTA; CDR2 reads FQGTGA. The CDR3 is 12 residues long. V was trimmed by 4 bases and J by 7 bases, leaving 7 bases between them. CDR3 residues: CASSSRFGELFF. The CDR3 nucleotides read TGTGCCAGCAGCTCCAGGTTCGGGGAGCTGTTTTTT.

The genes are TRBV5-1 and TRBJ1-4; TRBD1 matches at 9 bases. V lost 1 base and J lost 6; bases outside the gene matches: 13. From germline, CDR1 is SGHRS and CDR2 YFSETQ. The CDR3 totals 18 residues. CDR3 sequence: CASSLSTGGGTGHEKLFF. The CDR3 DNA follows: TGCGCCAGCAGCTTGTCTACCGGAGGTGGGACAGGGCATGAAAAACTGTTTTTT.

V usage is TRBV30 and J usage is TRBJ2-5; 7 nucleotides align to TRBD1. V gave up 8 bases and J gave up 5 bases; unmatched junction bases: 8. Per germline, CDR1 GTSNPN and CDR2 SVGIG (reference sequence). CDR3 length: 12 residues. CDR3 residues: CAHGTDRETQYF. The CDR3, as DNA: TGTGCCCATGGGACAGATCGGGAGACCCAGTACTTC.

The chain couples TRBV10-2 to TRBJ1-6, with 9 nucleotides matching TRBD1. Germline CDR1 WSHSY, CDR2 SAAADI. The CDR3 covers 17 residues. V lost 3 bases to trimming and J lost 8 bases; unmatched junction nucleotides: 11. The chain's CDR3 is CASSEGYTGGRDSPLHF. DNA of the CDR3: TGCGCCAGCAGTGAAGGTTATACAGGGGGCCGGGATTCACCCCTCCACTTT.

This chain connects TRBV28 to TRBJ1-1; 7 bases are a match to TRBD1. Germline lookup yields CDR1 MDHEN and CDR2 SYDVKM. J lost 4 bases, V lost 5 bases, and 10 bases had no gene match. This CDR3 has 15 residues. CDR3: CASSLGGGGVTEAFF. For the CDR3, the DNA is TGTGCCAGCAGTCTAGGGGGCGGTGGGGTCACTGAAGCTTTCTTT.

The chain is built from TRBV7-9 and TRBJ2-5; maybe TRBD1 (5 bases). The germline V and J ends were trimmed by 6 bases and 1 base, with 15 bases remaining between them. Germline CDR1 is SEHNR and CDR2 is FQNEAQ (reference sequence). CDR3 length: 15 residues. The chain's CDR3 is CASRGEDTAQETQYF. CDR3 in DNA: TGTGCCAGCAGGGGCGAGGACACCGCCCAAGAGACCCAGTACTTC.

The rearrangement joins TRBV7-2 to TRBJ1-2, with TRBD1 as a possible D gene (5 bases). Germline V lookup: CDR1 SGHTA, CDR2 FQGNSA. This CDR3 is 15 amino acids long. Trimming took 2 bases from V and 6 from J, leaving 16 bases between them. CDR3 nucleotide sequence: TGTGCCAGCAGCTTAACGGCAGGGTTTATCGATGGCTACACCTTC. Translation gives CASSLTAGFIDGYTF.